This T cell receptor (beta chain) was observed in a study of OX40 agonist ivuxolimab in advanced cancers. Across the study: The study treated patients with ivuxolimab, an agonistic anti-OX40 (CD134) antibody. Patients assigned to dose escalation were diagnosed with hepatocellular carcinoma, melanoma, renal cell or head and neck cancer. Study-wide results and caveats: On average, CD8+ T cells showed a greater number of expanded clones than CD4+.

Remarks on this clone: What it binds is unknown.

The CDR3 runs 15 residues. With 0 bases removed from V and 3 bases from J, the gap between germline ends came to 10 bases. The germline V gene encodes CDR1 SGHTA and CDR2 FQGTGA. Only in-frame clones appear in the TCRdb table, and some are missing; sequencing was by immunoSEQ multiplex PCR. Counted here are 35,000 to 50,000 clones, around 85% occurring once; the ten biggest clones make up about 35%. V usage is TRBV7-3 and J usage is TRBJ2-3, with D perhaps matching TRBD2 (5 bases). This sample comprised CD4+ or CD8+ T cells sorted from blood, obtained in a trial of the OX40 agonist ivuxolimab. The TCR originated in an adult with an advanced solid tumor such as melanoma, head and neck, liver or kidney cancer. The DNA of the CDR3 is TGTGCCAGCAGCTTAACTAAGGGAGCGACAGATACGCAGTATTTT. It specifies CASSLTKGATDTQYF.